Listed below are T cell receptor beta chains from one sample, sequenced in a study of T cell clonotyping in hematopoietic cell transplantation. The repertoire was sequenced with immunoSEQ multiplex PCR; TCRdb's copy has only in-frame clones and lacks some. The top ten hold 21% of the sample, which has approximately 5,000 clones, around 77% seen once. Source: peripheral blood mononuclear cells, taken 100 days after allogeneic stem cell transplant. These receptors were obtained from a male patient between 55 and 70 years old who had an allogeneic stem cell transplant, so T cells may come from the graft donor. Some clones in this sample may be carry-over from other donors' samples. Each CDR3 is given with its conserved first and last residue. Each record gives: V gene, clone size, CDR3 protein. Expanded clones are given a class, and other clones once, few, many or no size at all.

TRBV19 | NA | CASSIGQINQPQHF
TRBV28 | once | CASGSSGGVTYF
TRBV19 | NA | CASSWDSYNEQFF
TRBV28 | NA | CASSYGREETQYF
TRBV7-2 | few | CASSLEDPSPNGYTF
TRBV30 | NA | CAWSVDRLNTEAFF
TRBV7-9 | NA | CASSGWTGKNEQYF
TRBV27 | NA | CASRSWQHEQYF
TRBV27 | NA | CASSPRQGKAKNIQYF
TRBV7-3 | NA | CASSSGLDQETQYF
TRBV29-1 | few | CSVRMSGTDNSPLHF
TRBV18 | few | CASSSTGGGMNTEAFF
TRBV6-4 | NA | CASSSRRGHTDTQYF
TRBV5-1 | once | CASSLARYMEQFF
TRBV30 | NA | CAGQGEQETQYF
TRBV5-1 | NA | CASSLTGGAGSYEQYF